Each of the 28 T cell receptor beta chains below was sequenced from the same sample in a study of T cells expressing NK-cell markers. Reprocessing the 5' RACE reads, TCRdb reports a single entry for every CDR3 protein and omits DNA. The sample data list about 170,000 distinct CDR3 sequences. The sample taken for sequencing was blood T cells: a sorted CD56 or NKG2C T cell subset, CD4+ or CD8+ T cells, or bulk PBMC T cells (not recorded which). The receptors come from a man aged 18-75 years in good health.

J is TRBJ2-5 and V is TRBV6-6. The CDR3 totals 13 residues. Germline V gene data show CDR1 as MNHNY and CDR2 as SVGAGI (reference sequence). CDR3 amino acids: CASSYGNVETQYF.

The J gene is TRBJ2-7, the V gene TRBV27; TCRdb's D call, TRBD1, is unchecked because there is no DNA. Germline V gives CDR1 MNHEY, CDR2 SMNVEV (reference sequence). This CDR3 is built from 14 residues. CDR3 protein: CASSRRDGSYEQYF.

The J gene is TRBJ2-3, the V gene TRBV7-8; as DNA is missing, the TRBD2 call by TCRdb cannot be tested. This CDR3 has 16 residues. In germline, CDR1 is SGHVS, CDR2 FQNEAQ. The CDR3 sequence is CASSITAGEYTDTQYF.

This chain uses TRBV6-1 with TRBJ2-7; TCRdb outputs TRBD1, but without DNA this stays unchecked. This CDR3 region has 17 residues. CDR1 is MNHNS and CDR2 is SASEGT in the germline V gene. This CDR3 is CASSEKRISDRPYEQYF.

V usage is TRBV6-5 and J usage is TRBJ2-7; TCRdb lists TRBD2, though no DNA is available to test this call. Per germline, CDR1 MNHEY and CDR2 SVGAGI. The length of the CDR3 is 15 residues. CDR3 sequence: CASHGSGGTSYEQYF.

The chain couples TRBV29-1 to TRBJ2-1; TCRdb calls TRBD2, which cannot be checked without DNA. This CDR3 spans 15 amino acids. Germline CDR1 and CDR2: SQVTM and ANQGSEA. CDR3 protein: CSVVLAGGPYNEQFF.

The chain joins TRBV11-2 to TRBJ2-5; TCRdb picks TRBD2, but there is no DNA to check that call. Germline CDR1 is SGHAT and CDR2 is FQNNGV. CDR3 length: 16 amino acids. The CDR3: CASSRGDYPYQETQYF.

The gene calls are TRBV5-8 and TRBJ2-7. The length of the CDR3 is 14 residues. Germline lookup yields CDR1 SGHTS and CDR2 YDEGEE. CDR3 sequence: CASSLSGVHYEQYF.

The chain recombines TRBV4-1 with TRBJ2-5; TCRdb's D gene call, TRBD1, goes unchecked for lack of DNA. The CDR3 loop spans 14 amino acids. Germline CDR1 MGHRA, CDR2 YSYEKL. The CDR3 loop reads CASSQDGGGETQYF.

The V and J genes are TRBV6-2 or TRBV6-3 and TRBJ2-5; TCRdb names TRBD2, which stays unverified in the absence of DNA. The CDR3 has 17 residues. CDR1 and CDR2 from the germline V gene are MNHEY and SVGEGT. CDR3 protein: CASSSTWGGEKQETQYF.

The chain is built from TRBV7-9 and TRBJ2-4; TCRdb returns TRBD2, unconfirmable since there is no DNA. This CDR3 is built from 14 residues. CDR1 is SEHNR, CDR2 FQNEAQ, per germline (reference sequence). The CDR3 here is CASSHRDYENIQYF.

CDR3 sequence reads: CASSQDTRTPPNEQFF. The V call is TRBV4-1, the J call TRBJ2-1. Germline CDR1 and CDR2: MGHRA and YSYEKL. There are 16 residues in the CDR3.

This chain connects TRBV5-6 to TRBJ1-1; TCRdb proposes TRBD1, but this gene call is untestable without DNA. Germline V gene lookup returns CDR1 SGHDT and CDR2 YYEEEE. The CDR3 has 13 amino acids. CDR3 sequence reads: CASSSGGSSEAFF.

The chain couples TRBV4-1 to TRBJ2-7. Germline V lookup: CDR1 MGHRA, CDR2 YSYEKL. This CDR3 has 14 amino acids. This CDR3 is CASSQVPTAYEQYF.

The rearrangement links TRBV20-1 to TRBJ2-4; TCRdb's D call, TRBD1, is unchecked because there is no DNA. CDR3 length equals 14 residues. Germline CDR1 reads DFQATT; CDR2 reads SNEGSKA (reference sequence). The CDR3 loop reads CSARRREAKNIQYF.

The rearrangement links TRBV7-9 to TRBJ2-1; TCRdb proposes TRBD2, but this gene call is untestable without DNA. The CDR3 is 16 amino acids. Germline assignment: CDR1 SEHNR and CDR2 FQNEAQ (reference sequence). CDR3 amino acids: CASSSLAGGSYNEQFF.

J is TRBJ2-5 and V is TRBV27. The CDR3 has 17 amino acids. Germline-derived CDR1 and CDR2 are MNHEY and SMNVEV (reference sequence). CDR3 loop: CASSLNLIEWRAGTQYF.

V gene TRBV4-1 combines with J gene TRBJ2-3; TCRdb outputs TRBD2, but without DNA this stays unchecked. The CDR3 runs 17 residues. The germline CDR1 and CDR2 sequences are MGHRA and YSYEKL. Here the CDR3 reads CASSQDLSGRGTDTQYF.

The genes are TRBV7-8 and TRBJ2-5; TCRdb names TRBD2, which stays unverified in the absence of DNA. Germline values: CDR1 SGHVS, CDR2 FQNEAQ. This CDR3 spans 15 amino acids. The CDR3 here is CASSLKRGGQETQYF.

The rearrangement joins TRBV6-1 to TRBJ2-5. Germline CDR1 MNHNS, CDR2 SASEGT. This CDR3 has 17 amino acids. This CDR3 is CASSDPTVTFVLETQYF.

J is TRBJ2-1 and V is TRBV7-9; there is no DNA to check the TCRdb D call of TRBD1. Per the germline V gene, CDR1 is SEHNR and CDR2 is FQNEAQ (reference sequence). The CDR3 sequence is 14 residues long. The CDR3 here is CASAGRFPHNEQFF.

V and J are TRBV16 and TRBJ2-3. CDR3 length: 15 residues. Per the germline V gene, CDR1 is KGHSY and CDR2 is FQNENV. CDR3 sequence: CASSSQGAGTDTQYF. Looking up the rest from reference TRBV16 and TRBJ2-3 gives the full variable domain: GEEVAQTPKHLVRGEGQKAKLYCAPIKGHSYVFWYQQVLKNEFKFLISFQNENVFDETGMPKERFSAKCLPNSPCSLEIQATKLEDSAVYFCASSSQGAGTDTQYFGPGTRLTVL.

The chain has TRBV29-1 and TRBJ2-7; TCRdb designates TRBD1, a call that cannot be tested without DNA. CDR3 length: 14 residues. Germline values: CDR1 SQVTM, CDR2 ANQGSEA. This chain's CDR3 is CSVEFNGQGLVQYF.

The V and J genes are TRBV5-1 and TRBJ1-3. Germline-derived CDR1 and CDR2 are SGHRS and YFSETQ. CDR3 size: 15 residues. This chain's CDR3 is CASSLGQNSGNTIYF. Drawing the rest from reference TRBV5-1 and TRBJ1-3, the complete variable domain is KAGVTQTPRYLIKTRGQQVTLSCSPISGHRSVSWYQQTPGQGLQFLFEYFSETQRNKGNFPGRFSGRQFSNSRSEMNVSTLELGDSALYLCASSLGQNSGNTIYFGEGSWLTVV.

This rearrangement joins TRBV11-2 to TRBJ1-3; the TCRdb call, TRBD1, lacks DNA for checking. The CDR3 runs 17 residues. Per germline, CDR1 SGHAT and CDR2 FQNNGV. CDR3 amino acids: CASSLGQGKFSGNTIYF. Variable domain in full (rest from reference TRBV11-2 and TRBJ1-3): EAGVAQSPRYKIIEKRQSVAFWCNPISGHATLYWYQQILGQGPKLLIQFQNNGVVDDSQLPKDRFSAERLKGVDSTLKIQPAKLEDSAVYLCASSLGQGKFSGNTIYFGEGSWLTVV.

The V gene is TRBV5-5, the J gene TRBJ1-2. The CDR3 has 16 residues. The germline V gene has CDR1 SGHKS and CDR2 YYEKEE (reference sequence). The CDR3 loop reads CASSFDRGGFNYGYTF.

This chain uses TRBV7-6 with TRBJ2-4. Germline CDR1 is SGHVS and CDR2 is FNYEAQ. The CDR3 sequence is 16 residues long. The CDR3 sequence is CASSPLVDWAKNIQYF.

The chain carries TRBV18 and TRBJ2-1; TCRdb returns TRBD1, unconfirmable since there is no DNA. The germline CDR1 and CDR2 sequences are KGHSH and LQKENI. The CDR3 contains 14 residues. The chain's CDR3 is CASTGPTIYNEQFF.